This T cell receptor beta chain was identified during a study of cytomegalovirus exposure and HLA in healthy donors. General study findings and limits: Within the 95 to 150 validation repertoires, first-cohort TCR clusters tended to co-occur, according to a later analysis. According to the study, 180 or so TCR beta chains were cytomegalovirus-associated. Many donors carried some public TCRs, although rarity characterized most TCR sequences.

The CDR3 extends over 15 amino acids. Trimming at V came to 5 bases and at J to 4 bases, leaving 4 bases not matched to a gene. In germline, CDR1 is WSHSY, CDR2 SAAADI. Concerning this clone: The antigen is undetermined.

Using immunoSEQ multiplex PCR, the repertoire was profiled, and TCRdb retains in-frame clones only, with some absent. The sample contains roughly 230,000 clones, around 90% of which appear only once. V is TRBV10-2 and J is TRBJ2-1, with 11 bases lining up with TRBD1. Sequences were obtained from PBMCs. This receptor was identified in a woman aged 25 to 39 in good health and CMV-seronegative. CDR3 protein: CASSRTGGAYNEQFF. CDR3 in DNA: TGCGCCAGCAGTCGGACAGGGGGCGCTTACAATGAGCAGTTCTTC.